This T cell receptor beta chain was profiled in a study of Ad26.COV2.S vaccination and SARS-CoV-2 variants (dated by TCRdb to the early 2020s). A note on the overall study: Donors in the vaccine arm were drawn from COV1001, a phase I-IIa trial of Ad26.COV2.S in healthy adults that was multicentre, randomized, double-blind and placebo-controlled. Dosing of Ad26.COV2.S was intramuscular, at either 5x10^10 or 1x10^11 viral particles, delivered as one shot or as two shots spaced 56 days apart. Sequencing of the TCRbeta repertoire served to evaluate the specificity and breadth of SARS-CoV-2-reactive T cell receptors following Ad26.COV2.S vaccination. Trial participants were randomized into five groups of five: low-dose or high-dose Ad26.COV2.S given once or twice, or placebo on both occasions. Investigators remained blinded to trial group allocation during experiments and outcome assessment. The TCR-sequenced set comprised approximately 32 samples: 19 Ad26.COV2.S vaccine recipients, 5 placebo recipients and 8 SARS-CoV-2 convalescent individuals.

The sample's treatment or condition label is to be understood as: about 20 received Ad26.COV2.S at low or high dose, single or two shots; roughly five received placebo; per-sample allocation not given. Repertoires of vaccine and placebo recipients were sequenced from samples taken on day 63 after the first injection. Between 29 July and 7 August 2020, Cohort 1b enrolled approximately 26 adults aged 18-55 years at one site in Boston, USA. Ad26.COV2.S consisted of a replication-incompetent adenovirus type 26 vector by which a prefusion-stabilized SARS-CoV-2 spike protein from the original Wuhan strain was expressed. Study-wide findings and limitations: The authors noted that the TCR breadth and depth analyses may have underestimated total T cell responses. Comparing responses between vaccine doses or regimens was not something the study was powered to do. Spike-specific TCR breadth was higher in Ad26.COV2.S recipients than in placebo recipients (P = 0.0014). After vaccination, spike-specific CD8+ and CD4+ T cell responses were reported to show substantial breadth. Vaccine and placebo recipients had similar non-spike TCR breadth, a finding consistent with the vaccine containing only spike.

A note on this clone: Its antigen is unknown. Base qualities are missing; no much larger clone stands one base away.

TCRbeta CDR3 regions were sequenced with the immunoSEQ Assay. After extraction, genomic DNA underwent amplification by bias-controlled multiplex PCR, followed by high-throughput sequencing. Regarding the original processing steps: To quantify the absolute abundance of every unique TCRbeta CDR3 region, sequences were collapsed and filtered. T cell fraction was estimated by normalization of TCRbeta template counts to usable DNA, with usable DNA being measured through amplification of reference genes present in all nucleated cells. Repertoire TCRs were annotated as SARS-CoV-2-specific by exact matching of V gene, CDR3 amino acid sequence and J gene to a known reactive TCR set. MIRA supplied the reference SARS-CoV-2 TCR set, which was filtered for enrichment in COVID-19-positive ImmuneCODE repertoires so that public or cross-reactive TCRs were removed. Based on the MIRA antigens, annotated TCRs were further analysed at the level of specific ORF or position within ORF. Depth was the summed frequency of annotated unique rearrangements, while breadth was defined as annotated unique rearrangements over total unique productive rearrangements. Two-sided Wilcoxon rank-sum tests were applied when comparing TCR breadth between groups. Entries here come from immuneACCESS through TCRdb and include only in-frame sequences with V and J called. Some clones fail to appear in such tables; in the studies checked, an unresolved V gene covers under half of the shortfall, and the cause of the remainder is unknown. D and trimming were read from the DNA, whereas the V and J calls and clone size are those reported in that table. The sample table contains around 300,000 clones; only one count was recorded for roughly nine tenths of them. The top ten clones comprise around 6.1% of the sample.

The germline V gene (reference sequence) sets CDR1 to LNHDA and CDR2 to SQIVND. Deletion took 2 bases off V and 4 bases off J, with a span of 14 bases between the germline ends. The CDR3 has 16 amino acids, counting the end cysteine and phenylalanine. The entry retains the CDR3 DNA only, 48 bases that are in frame from base 1. Recombination linked TRBV19 to TRBJ2-2; 6 matching bases give a weak D call of TRBD1. The TCR originated in a person aged 18-60 years who received the Ad26.COV2.S COVID-19 vaccine or a placebo. Sequences were derived from peripheral blood, sampled in a trial of Ad26.COV2.S vaccine versus placebo. At the DNA level, the sequence is TGTGCCAGTAGTATAAGGCCGACAGGTATCACCGGGGAGCTGTTTTTT. It encodes CASSIRPTGITGELFF.